This paragraph reports one TCR beta chain. Only a few counts were recorded for this clonotype. Its specific antigen is unknown. The sample holds no much larger clone one base away, and base qualities are not on file. This sample was included in a study of Graves' ophthalmopathy and Graves' hyperthyroidism (dated by TCRdb to the late 2010s). For the study in its entirety: Peripheral blood was collected at initial diagnosis, before any treatment. An independent validation cohort was composed of roughly 18 hyperthyroidism patients and around 15 patients who later progressed from hyperthyroidism to ophthalmopathy. In several hyperthyroidism patients, the T-cell repertoire of thyroid tissue was compared with the T-cell repertoire of blood. To tell Graves' ophthalmopathy apart from Graves' hyperthyroidism, and to predict which patients would progress to ophthalmopathy, the study relied on TCR beta repertoire signatures. Following sampling, methimazole starting at 30 mg daily was administered to hyperthyroidism patients, and high-dose intravenous methylprednisolone was administered to ophthalmopathy patients. To explore V-J signatures that separate ophthalmopathy from hyperthyroidism, a discovery set of about 96 patients was enrolled, consisting of under 50 with ophthalmopathy and approximately 60 with stable hyperthyroidism. The approximately 100 discovery patients were divided at random into training and test sets in a 7:3 ratio. In total, around 140 blood samples were TCR-sequenced: 43 ophthalmopathy, under 85 hyperthyroidism and some 17 hyperthyroidism-to-ophthalmopathy patients. Broad study findings and their caveats: In validation, the model predicted ophthalmopathy progression with about 71% sensitivity and around 72% specificity; fewer than 15 predicted patients were CT-confirmed with GO in a median of approximately 6.5 months. Most expanded thyroid clonotypes with frequency above 0.001 were also detected in blood, suggesting blood repertoires may reflect the thyroid immune response. Sample size was not predetermined statistically, and investigators were not blinded to group allocation. In cross-validation, the 13-signature model distinguished ophthalmopathy from stable hyperthyroidism with about 87% sensitivity and approximately 81% specificity, and in the test set the corresponding values were approximately 80% and 68%.

CDR1 KGHSH and CDR2 LQKENI were looked up in the germline V gene. From the cysteine up to the phenylalanine, the CDR3 has a length of 16 residues. Kept here is only the CDR3 DNA, which spans 48 bases and is read in frame from base 1. The germline ends are 11 bases apart after V is trimmed by 2 bases and J by 0 bases. Hyperthyroidism was considered stable if no progression to ophthalmopathy occurred within 18 months of follow-up. Patients with hyperthyroidism were aged 18 to 65 years, had been newly diagnosed, and had a disease duration of less than 2 months. Patients with other autoimmune diseases, uncontrolled infections, pregnancy or lactation were excluded. Clinical symptoms, serum thyroxine, TRAb, thyroid ultrasound and orbital computed tomography were used for diagnosis. Ficoll-Paque density gradient centrifugation was used to isolate PBMCs from around 10 ml of fresh peripheral blood. Trizol reagent was used to extract the total RNA, and its quality was then checked on an Agilent 2100 Bioanalyzer.

For repertoire sequencing, TCR beta CDR3 regions were amplified from RNA transcripts. The first round was an RT-PCR using HTBI primers with the Qiagen OneStep RT-PCR kit, and this first round was followed by a second-round multiplex PCR, then size selection and purification. Sequencing of the libraries was carried out on an Illumina HiSeq2000 in paired-end mode with 100 bp reads. As for the authors' bioinformatics: SOAPnuke was used to process the reads, throwing out any read that had adapters, had uncalled bases, had a mean Phred below 15, or lacked an exact constant-primer or identifier match. COPE v1.2.5 was used to merge the high-quality paired reads. Clonotypes were defined as unique nucleotide sequences and were aligned to IMGT TRB V, D and J references using MiTCR v1.1. Only V-J combinations with frequency above 0.0001 were analysed, covering around 99% of repertoires. A TCR clonal expansion and chaos score per V-J combination was defined as the ratio of F50 clonal expansion to chaos observed in the TCRdist matrix. Welch's t-statistics and random forest were used to narrow the features down to approximately twelve V-J combinations, which were then fed into a naive Bayes classifier. Thyroid-blood repertoire similarity was quantified with the Morisita-Horn index. TCRdb took the public reads, trimmed them with fastp at Q25, ran MiXCR for clone calling and kept in-frame beta chains. Merged by CDR3 protein, the rows form single entries marked with the most common genes and DNA. These V and J calls derive from TCRdb rather than the authors' analysis. The table for this sample lists a few hundred thousand distinct CDR3 sequences; over 15% of them were counted only once. Around 7% of the sample rests with the top ten.

The receptor was derived from a woman aged 18-30 years with stable Graves' hyperthyroidism. Donor details come from another sample of the same person, matched by shared clones. The chain links TRBV18 with TRBJ1-3; a tentative D call is TRBD1 (6 bases match). The sequencing input was peripheral blood. The CDR3 region has the sequence CASSPEGGSSGNTIYF. The nucleotides are TGTGCCAGCTCACCAGAAGGGGGATCCTCTGGAAACACCATATATTTT.